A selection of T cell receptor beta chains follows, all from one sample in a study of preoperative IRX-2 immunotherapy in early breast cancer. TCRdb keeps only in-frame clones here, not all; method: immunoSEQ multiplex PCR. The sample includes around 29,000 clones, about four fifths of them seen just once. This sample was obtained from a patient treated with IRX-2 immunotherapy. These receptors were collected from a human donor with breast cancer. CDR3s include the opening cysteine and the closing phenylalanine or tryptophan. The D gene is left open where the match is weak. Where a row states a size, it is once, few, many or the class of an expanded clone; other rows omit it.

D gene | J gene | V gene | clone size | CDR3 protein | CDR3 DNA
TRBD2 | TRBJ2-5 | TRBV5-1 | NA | CASSLTSGGQETQYF | TGCGCCAGCAGCTTGACTAGCGGGGGACAAGAGACCCAGTACTTC
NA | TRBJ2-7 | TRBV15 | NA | CATSRDHRSLDEQYF | TGTGCCACCAGCAGAGATCACAGGAGCCTGGACGAGCAGTACTTC
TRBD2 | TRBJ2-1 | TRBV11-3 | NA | CASSARASGSNEQFF | TGTGCCAGCAGCGCCCGGGCTAGCGGGAGCAATGAGCAGTTCTTC
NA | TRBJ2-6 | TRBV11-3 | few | CASSLSLTSGANVLTF | TGTGCCAGCAGCTTAAGCTTAACCTCTGGGGCCAACGTCCTGACTTTC
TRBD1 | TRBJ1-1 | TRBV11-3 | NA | CASSFRNRGTEAFF | TGTGCCAGCAGCTTCAGGAACAGGGGCACTGAAGCTTTCTTT
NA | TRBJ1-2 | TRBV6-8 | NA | CASSYSTGRGYGYTF | TGTGCCAGCAGTTACTCGACCGGCAGGGGCTATGGCTACACCTTC
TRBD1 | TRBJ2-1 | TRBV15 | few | CATSSDRTGRYNEQFF | TGTGCCACCAGCAGTGACCGGACAGGGCGGTACAATGAGCAGTTCTTC
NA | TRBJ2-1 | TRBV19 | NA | CASMWGPGSDEQFF | TGTGCCAGTATGTGGGGTCCCGGGTCCGATGAGCAGTTCTTC
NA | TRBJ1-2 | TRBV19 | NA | CASSIWGAGGYTF | TGTGCCAGTAGTATCTGGGGGGCAGGAGGCTACACCTTC
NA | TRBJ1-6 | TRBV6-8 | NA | CASSFVMAGLSSPLHF | TGTGCCAGCTCCTTTGTCATGGCAGGGCTTAGTTCACCCCTCCACTTT
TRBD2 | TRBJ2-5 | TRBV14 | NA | CASSPSAGKTQYF | TGTGCCAGCAGCCCATCAGCGGGAAAGACCCAGTACTTC
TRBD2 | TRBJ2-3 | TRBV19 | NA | CASSVLADTDTQYF | TGTGCCAGTAGTGTCCTAGCGGACACAGATACGCAGTATTTT
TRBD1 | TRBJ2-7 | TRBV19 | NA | CASSLMDRVPYEQYF | TGTGCCAGTAGTCTCATGGACAGGGTTCCCTACGAGCAGTACTTC
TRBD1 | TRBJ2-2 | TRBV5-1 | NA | CASSLGQGSGELFF | TGCGCCAGCAGCTTGGGACAGGGATCCGGGGAGCTGTTTTTT
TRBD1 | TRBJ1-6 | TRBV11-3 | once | CASSPGQDYNSPLHF | TGTGCCAGCAGCCCCGGACAGGACTATAATTCACCCCTCCACTTT
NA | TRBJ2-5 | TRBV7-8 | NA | CASSLDRAETQYF | TGTGCCAGCAGCTTAGACAGGGCAGAGACCCAGTACTTC
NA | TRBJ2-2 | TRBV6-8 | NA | CASSNTNTGELFF | TGTGCCAGCAGCAACACTAACACCGGGGAGCTGTTTTTT
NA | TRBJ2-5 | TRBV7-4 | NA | CASSLIMSGPAETQYF | TGTGCCAGCAGCTTAATCATGTCTGGACCTGCGGAGACCCAGTACTTC
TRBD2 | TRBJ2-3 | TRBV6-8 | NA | CAIRPLAGGTDTQYF | TGTGCCATCAGACCACTAGCGGGGGGCACAGATACGCAGTATTTT
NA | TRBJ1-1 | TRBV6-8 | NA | CASMRRNTEAFF | TGTGCCAGCATGAGGAGGAACACTGAAGCTTTCTTT
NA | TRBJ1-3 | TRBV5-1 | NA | CASRPDSGGNTIYF | TGCGCCAGCAGACCTGACTCTGGAGGAAACACCATATATTTT
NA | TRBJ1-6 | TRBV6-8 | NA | CASRLTGGGSPLHF | TGTGCCAGCAGGCTGACTGGGGGAGGATCACCCCTCCACTTT
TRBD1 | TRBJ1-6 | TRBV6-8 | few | CASIGRGQGDSPLHF | TGTGCCAGCATCGGGAGGGGACAGGGTGATTCACCTCTCCACTTT
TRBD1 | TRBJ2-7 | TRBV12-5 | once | CASGFGTGNEQYF | TGTGCTAGTGGCTTCGGGACAGGGAACGAGCAGTACTTC
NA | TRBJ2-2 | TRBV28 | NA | CATPSSHTGELFF | TGTGCCACTCCCAGCTCACACACCGGGGAGCTGTTTTTT
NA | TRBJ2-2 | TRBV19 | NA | CASSITSYTGELFF | TGTGCCAGTAGTATTACTAGTTACACCGGGGAGCTGTTTTTT
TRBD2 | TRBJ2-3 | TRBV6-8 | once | CATGLAGASTDTQYF | TGTGCCACAGGGTTAGCGGGTGCGAGCACAGATACGCAGTATTTT
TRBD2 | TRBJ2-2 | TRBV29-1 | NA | CSGGTSATGELFF | TGCAGCGGCGGGACTAGCGCGACCGGGGAGCTGTTTTTT
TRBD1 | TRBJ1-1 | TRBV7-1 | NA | CASTFRQGARSTEAFF | TGTGCCAGCACGTTCCGGCAGGGGGCCAGGAGCACTGAAGCTTTCTTT
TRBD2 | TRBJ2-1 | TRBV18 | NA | CASSPENGGAHNEQFF | TGTGCCAGCTCACCTGAAAACGGGGGGGCCCACAATGAGCAGTTCTTC
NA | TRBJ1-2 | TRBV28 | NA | CASSLFGGPGYTF | TGTGCCAGCAGTTTATTTGGGGGGCCTGGCTACACCTTC
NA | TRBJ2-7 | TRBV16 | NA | CASSQDTGIAAEQYF | TGTGCCAGCAGCCAAGATACAGGGATAGCGGCCGAGCAGTACTTC